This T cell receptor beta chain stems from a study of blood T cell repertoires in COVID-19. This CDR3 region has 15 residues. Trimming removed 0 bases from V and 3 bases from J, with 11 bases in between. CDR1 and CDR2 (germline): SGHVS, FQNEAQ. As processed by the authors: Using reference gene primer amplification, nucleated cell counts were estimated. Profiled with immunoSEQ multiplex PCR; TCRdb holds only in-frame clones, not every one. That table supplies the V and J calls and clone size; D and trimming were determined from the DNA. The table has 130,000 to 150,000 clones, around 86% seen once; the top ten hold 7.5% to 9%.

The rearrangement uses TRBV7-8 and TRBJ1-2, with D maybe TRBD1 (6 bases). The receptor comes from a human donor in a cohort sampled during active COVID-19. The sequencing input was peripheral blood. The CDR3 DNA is TGTGCCAGCAGCTTAGCGGTAGGGGGGGACTATGGCTACACCTTC. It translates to CASSLAVGGDYGYTF.